This entry lists 2 T cell receptor beta chains sequenced from one sample in a study of blood T cells in healthy people across ages. A second PCR, run for about 7 to 11 cycles, used a sample-barcoded 5' primer plus a J-beta primer mix. One entry per CDR3 protein, called by TCRdb with MiXCR from the 5' RACE reads. This sample has 910,000 or so distinct CDR3 sequences, with roughly half found just once. The material sequenced was blood. The receptors shown here come from a woman aged 60 to 75 in good health.

The chain joins TRBV6-2 or TRBV6-3 to TRBJ2-1; D gene ambiguous. Germline V CDR1 and CDR2: MNHEY, SVGEGT. V lost 2 bases to trimming and J lost 9 bases, with 8 bases between them. This CDR3 region has 12 residues. In DNA form, the CDR3 reads TGTGCCAGCAGTTACCCGCTAGTTGAGCAGTTCTTC. Encoded protein: CASSYPLVEQFF.

This sequence joins TRBV12-3 or TRBV12-4 and TRBJ2-5; 10 bases agree with TRBD1. V shed 4 bases, J shed 4 bases, and the junction held 3 bases outside the gene matches. This CDR3 has 14 residues. The CDR3 DNA reads as TGTGCCAGCAGTTGGGACAGGGGCGGAGAGACCCAGTACTTC. As protein: CASSWDRGGETQYF.